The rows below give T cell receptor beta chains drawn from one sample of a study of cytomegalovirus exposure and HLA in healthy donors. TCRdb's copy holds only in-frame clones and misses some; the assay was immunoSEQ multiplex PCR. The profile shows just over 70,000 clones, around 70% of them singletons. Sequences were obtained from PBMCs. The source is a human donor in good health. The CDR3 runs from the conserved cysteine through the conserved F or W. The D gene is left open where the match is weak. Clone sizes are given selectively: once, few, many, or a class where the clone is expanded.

CASRGLAGAAEQFF TGTGCCAGCAGGGGACTAGCGGGAGCGGCTGAGCAGTTCTTC TRBV6-4 TRBD2 TRBJ2-1 .
CAWSLQHTSGYTF TGTGCCTGGAGTCTACAGCATACATCGGGCTACACCTTC TRBV30 . TRBJ1-2 .
CASSLAQGGRGTQYF TGTGCCAGCAGCTTAGCGCAGGGTGGGCGAGGAACCCAGTACTTC TRBV7-9 . TRBJ2-5 .
CASSHRTGWDQPQHF TGTGCCAGCAGCCATCGGACAGGGTGGGATCAGCCCCAGCATTTT TRBV28 TRBD1 TRBJ1-5 .
CASSPAGLNEQFF TGTGCCAGCAGCCCCGCAGGGCTCAATGAGCAGTTCTTC TRBV7-3 . TRBJ2-1 .
CASSQTREPFEQFF TGTGCCAGCAGCCAAACACGGGAGCCGTTTGAGCAGTTCTTC TRBV5-4 . TRBJ2-1 .
CASTEETGELFF TGTGCCAGCACGGAGGAAACCGGGGAGCTGTTTTTT TRBV6-1 . TRBJ2-2 .
CASSPGQGRKKSVNTEAFF TGTGCCAGCAGCCCGGGACAGGGTAGAAAGAAATCCGTGAACACTGAAGCTTTCTTT TRBV7-3 TRBD1 TRBJ1-1 .
CARSPTSGSPSSWKTQYF TGTGCCAGAAGCCCGACTAGCGGGAGCCCATCAAGTTGGAAGACCCAGTACTTC TRBV5-3 TRBD2 TRBJ2-5 .
CASPHRGASGMADTQYF TGTGCCAGTCCCCATCGGGGGGCTAGCGGGATGGCAGATACGCAGTATTTT TRBV19 TRBD2 TRBJ2-3 .
CSVHYTGLGLGYTF TGCAGCGTTCACTACACAGGGCTGGGGCTTGGCTACACCTTC TRBV29-1 . TRBJ1-2 once
CASSLNGAGAKNIQYF TGTGCCAGCAGCTTGAATGGTGCGGGAGCCAAAAACATTCAGTACTTC TRBV5-6 . TRBJ2-4 .
CASSRTGYPKTEAFF TGCGCCAGCTCCCGGACAGGTTATCCCAAGACTGAAGCTTTCTTT TRBV10-1 TRBD1 TRBJ1-1 few
CASSYDRSDRTYF TGTGCCAGCAGTTACGATCGTTCGGACAGGACTTACTTC TRBV6-5 TRBD1 TRBJ2-7 .
CASSFKGGPTTDTQYF TGTGCCAGCAGCTTCAAGGGAGGGCCGACCACAGATACGCAGTATTTT TRBV13 TRBD2 TRBJ2-3 .
CASSPSDRGNTIYF TGTGCCAGCTCACCATCGGACAGGGGAAACACCATATATTTT TRBV18 TRBD1 TRBJ1-3 .
CASTSQRQGLREQYF TGTGCCTCAACCTCCCAGCGACAGGGGCTGCGGGAGCAGTACTTC TRBV6-5 . TRBJ2-5 .
CASRSDRGPMNTEAFF TGTGCCAGCAGATCCGACAGGGGCCCAATGAACACTGAAGCTTTCTTT TRBV11-2 TRBD1 TRBJ1-1 once
CSVIAVGHEQYF TGCAGCGTTATTGCAGTGGGGCACGAGCAGTACTTC TRBV29-1 . TRBJ2-7 .
CASSDQTGAGNTIYF TGTGCCAGCAGTGATCAGACAGGGGCTGGAAACACCATATATTTT TRBV25-1 TRBD1 TRBJ1-3 .
CASSSGIEAGELFF TGTGCTAGCAGCTCCGGGATCGAGGCCGGGGAGCTGTTTTTT TRBV7-7 . TRBJ2-2 .
CASRGLAGYYEQYF TGTGCCAGCAGGGGACTAGCGGGGTACTACGAGCAGTACTTC TRBV6-6 TRBD2 TRBJ2-7 .
CASSLNGRGPQHF TGTGCCAGCAGTTTAAATGGCCGGGGACCCCAGCATTTT TRBV28 . TRBJ1-5 few
CASSRPSDTGELFF TGTGCCAGCTCACGCCCGTCAGACACCGGGGAGCTGTTTTTT TRBV18 . TRBJ2-2 .
CASRPRDIPYEQYF TGTGCCAGCAGGCCTAGGGACATCCCCTACGAGCAGTACTTC TRBV6-6 . TRBJ2-7 .
CASSFREGTDTQYF TGCGCCAGCAGCTTCAGGGAGGGGACAGATACGCAGTATTTT TRBV5-1 TRBD2 TRBJ2-3 once
CASRSRVTSQETQYF TGTGCCAGCAGGTCCCGGGTCACTTCTCAAGAGACCCAGTACTTC TRBV6-1 . TRBJ2-5 .
CASSQRSSGFTDTQYF TGTGCCAGCAGCCAAAGGAGTAGCGGTTTCACAGATACGCAGTATTTT TRBV16 . TRBJ2-3 .
CASSATGDQPQHF TGTGCCAGCAGTGCAACCGGGGATCAGCCCCAGCATTTT TRBV27 . TRBJ1-5 .
CASSFKQGVNTEAFF TGTGCCAGCAGTTTCAAACAGGGGGTGAACACTGAAGCTTTCTTT TRBV6-5 TRBD1 TRBJ1-1 few
CASTFGQGASGELFF TGTGCCAGCACCTTTGGACAGGGGGCGTCCGGGGAGCTGTTTTTT TRBV28 TRBD1 TRBJ2-2 .
CASSLITGRGEQYF TGTGCCAGCAGCTTAATTACAGGAAGGGGCGAGCAGTACTTC TRBV7-2 . TRBJ2-7 .
CAWSVGLANRAEQYF TGTGCCTGGAGTGTGGGTCTAGCCAATCGAGCCGAGCAGTACTTC TRBV30 . TRBJ2-7 .
CARSSSGTGHQPQHF TGTGCCAGAAGCTCGTCCGGGACAGGGCATCAGCCCCAGCATTTT TRBV5-3 TRBD1 TRBJ1-5 .
CASSRTSVQETQYF TGCGCCAGCAGCAGGACTAGCGTACAAGAGACCCAGTACTTC TRBV5-1 TRBD2 TRBJ2-5 few
CASSQGDEQFF TGTGCCAGCAGCCAGGGGGATGAGCAGTTCTTC TRBV7-3 TRBD1 TRBJ2-1 few
CASSDPRGGLDNQPQHF TGTGCCAGCAGTGATCCGCGGGGAGGGCTCGACAATCAGCCCCAGCATTTT TRBV6-1 . TRBJ1-5 .